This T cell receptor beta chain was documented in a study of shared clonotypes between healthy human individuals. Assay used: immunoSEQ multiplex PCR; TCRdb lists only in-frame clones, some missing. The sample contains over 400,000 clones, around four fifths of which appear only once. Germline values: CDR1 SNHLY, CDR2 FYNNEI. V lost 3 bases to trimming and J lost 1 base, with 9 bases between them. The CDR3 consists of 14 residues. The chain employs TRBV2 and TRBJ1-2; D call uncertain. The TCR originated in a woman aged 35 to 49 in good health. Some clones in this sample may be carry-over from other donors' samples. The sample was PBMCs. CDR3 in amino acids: CASSELTDNYGYTF. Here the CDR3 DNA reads TGTGCCAGCAGTGAGCTCACAGATAACTATGGCTACACCTTC.